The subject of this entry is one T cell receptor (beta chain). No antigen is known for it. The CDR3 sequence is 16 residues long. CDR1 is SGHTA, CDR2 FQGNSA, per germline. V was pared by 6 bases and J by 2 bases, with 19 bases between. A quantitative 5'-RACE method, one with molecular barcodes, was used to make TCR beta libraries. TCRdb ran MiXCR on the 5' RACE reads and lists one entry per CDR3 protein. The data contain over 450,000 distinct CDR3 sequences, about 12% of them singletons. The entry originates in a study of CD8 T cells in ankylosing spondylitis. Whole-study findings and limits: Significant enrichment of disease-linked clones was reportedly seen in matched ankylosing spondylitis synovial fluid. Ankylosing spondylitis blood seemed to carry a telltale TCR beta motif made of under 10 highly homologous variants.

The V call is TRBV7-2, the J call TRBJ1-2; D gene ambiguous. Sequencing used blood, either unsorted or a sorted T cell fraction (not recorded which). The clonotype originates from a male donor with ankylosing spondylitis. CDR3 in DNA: TGTGCCAGCAGTGACCCCGGCCTGCGGACCAACTATGGCTACACCTTC. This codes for CASSDPGLRTNYGYTF.